Here is one T cell receptor beta chain with its context. Antigen specificity is unknown. This record belongs to a study of T-cell memory formation after mild COVID-19. Study-wide results and caveats: Mainly in CM and EM were contracting CD4+ clones; CD8+ were in EMRA. The finding that pre-infection memory included some responding clones suggested that cross-reactive memory joined.

Germline CDR1 and CDR2: ENHRY and SYGVKD. Trimming cost V 11 bases and J 2 bases, with 18 bases left between them. The CDR3 extends over 15 amino acids. The authors produced TCR alpha and TCR beta cDNA libraries with sample barcodes and UMIs by 5'RACE using constant-segment primers. MiXCR was run by TCRdb on the 5' RACE reads, yielding one entry per CDR3 protein. The sample contains hundreds of thousands of distinct CDR3 sequences, more than 15% of which appear only once. The sample taken for sequencing was PBMCs or a T cell subset sorted from them (not recorded which). This chain joins TRBV10-3 and TRBJ1-4; D ambiguous. This TCR was sampled from a man between 18 and 35 years old who had mild COVID-19 (a few samples of this study predate the infection). Cell type and time point are not known. The CDR3 DNA sequence: TGTGCCGCGAGCCCCCAGGTCGGGACTAATGAAAAACTGTTTTTT. Protein sequence: CAASPQVGTNEKLFF.